Listed below are T cell receptor beta chains from one sample, sequenced in a study of shared clonotypes between healthy human individuals. TCRdb's copy holds only in-frame clones and misses some; the assay was immunoSEQ multiplex PCR. The sample has around 2.3 million clones, nearly 97% seen once; the top ten hold roughly 0.13%. Sequencing used naive CD4+ T cells sorted from blood. Source of these receptors: a man younger than 30 in good health. Both conserved end residues are part of each CDR3. Each record gives: V gene, J gene, clone size, D gene, CDR3 DNA, CDR3 protein. The D gene is left open where the match is weak. Rows give clone size only sometimes, using once, few, many, or a class for an expanded clone.

TRBV13	TRBJ2-3	.	.	TGTGCCAGCAGCCTAGCCGGCCTTAGCACAGATACGCAGTATTTT	CASSLAGLSTDTQYF
TRBV7-9	TRBJ2-5	.	.	TGTGCCAGCAGCCCGTCCCGGACCCAAGAGACCCAGTACTTC	CASSPSRTQETQYF
TRBV6-6	TRBJ2-7	.	.	TGTGCCAGCAGTGAGGGTTACCGGGGCTACGAGCAGTACTTC	CASSEGYRGYEQYF
TRBV7-7	TRBJ2-5	.	.	TGTGCTAGCAGCTTAGGGCTGACCCAAGAGACCCAGTACTTC	CASSLGLTQETQYF
TRBV7-9	TRBJ1-5	.	.	TGTGCCAGCAGCCTTCTCGTGAATCAGCCCCAGCATTTT	CASSLLVNQPQHF
TRBV18	TRBJ1-3	.	.	TGTGCCAGCTCACCATATTCGGAAAGAAACACCATATATTTT	CASSPYSERNTIYF
TRBV28	TRBJ1-2	.	TRBD1	TGTGCCAGCAGTTTATCTGGACAGGGGGCGCGGGACTATGGCTACACCTTC	CASSLSGQGARDYGYTF
TRBV9	TRBJ1-6	.	.	TGTGCCAGCAGCCAACGGGACACAGCAGTCCCCCTCCACTTT	CASSQRDTAVPLHF
TRBV19	TRBJ1-5	.	.	TGTGCCAGTAGGGCGGAGGGGACCAATCAGCCCCAGCATTTT	CASRAEGTNQPQHF
TRBV5-1	TRBJ2-6	.	.	TGCGCCAGCAGCTTGCTGCAAGTTCGGCCTGGGGCCAACGTCCTGACTTTC	CASSLLQVRPGANVLTF
TRBV20-1	TRBJ2-1	.	.	TGCAGTGCTCGGTGGGATGAGCAGTTCTTC	CSARWDEQFF
TRBV7-9	TRBJ2-3	.	TRBD1	TGTGCCAGCAGCTTAGGGGACAGGGGAAGCACAGATACGCAGTATTTT	CASSLGDRGSTDTQYF
TRBV18	TRBJ2-7	.	TRBD1	TGTGCCAGCTCACATGACAGGGGAAGGTCCTACGAGCAGTACTTC	CASSHDRGRSYEQYF
TRBV6-5	TRBJ1-1	.	.	TGTGCCAGCACCGAAGCTAGGGACCTCACTGAAGCTTTCTTT	CASTEARDLTEAFF
TRBV7-2	TRBJ2-1	.	.	TGTGCCAGCAGCCCCTGGCAGGGGTATGAGCAGTTCTTC	CASSPWQGYEQFF
TRBV6-4	TRBJ2-2	once	.	TGTGCCAGCAGCCAGAACACCGGGGAGCTGTTTTTT	CASSQNTGELFF
TRBV5-4	TRBJ2-5	.	TRBD2	TGTGCCAGCAGCTTGGGACTAGCGGGAAAGGGGACCCAGTACTTC	CASSLGLAGKGTQYF
TRBV2	TRBJ2-3	.	.	TGTGCCAGAGCTCTTGAGGGCAGGGGAGATACGCAGTATTTT	CARALEGRGDTQYF
TRBV2	TRBJ1-2	.	TRBD1	TGTGCCAGCAGTGTTTTCCAGGGGGCGCCGAATGGCTACACCTTC	CASSVFQGAPNGYTF
TRBV30	TRBJ1-5	once	.	TGTGCCTGGAGTGAATCTGGCAATCAGCCCCAGCATTTT	CAWSESGNQPQHF
TRBV30	TRBJ2-4	.	.	TGTGCCTGGAGCGAGGGAGCCAAAAACATTCAGTACTTC	CAWSEGAKNIQYF
TRBV18	TRBJ1-2	few	.	TGTGCCAGCTCCCCAGGGGTTGATGGCTACACCTTC	CASSPGVDGYTF
TRBV9	TRBJ1-3	.	.	TGTGCCAGCAGCAGCGGGGCGTTAGGTTTCTCTGGAAACACCATATATTTT	CASSSGALGFSGNTIYF
TRBV30	TRBJ2-3	.	TRBD1	TGTGCCCGGACAGGTCCGAACACAGATACGCAGTATTTT	CARTGPNTDTQYF
TRBV19	TRBJ1-6	.	TRBD1	TGTGCCAGTAGTATAGAAGGACAGGGGGATTCACCCCTCCACTTT	CASSIEGQGDSPLHF
TRBV5-1	TRBJ2-7	.	.	TGCGCCAGCAGCCCGGCGAGACAATCCTACGAGCAGTACTTC	CASSPARQSYEQYF
TRBV5-1	TRBJ2-4	.	.	TGCGCCAGCAGCTCCGGATCCATAGTAGGTAACATTCAGTACTTC	CASSSGSIVGNIQYF
TRBV15	TRBJ1-6	.	.	TGTGCCACCAGCAGAGATGGGGGGCGGATTGTTCCCCTCCACTTT	CATSRDGGRIVPLHF
TRBV28	TRBJ1-6	.	.	TGTGCCAGCAGTGATTTGGGACGGGTTTGGGGGACACCCCTCCACTTT	CASSDLGRVWGTPLHF
TRBV28	TRBJ2-1	.	.	TGTGCCAGCAGTTTAGGGGTGTGGCAGAACAATGAGCAGTTCTTC	CASSLGVWQNNEQFF
TRBV7-6	TRBJ2-1	.	.	TGTGCCAGCAGCTTAGTAGGGAGCGTTTTTAATGAGCAGTTCTTC	CASSLVGSVFNEQFF
TRBV30	TRBJ1-1	.	TRBD1	TGTGCCTGGAGTGGGACAGGGCACACTGAAGCTTTCTTT	CAWSGTGHTEAFF
TRBV7-9	TRBJ1-6	.	.	TGTGCCAGCAGCTTAGCGCTTCACAGCCATTCACCCCTCCACTTT	CASSLALHSHSPLHF
TRBV5-1	TRBJ1-1	.	TRBD1	TGCGCCAGCAGCCCCCGGGACAGGGGAGACACTGAAGCTTTCTTT	CASSPRDRGDTEAFF
TRBV5-6	TRBJ2-3	.	.	TGTGCCAGCAGTCAGACGCCAGATACGCAGTATTTT	CASSQTPDTQYF
TRBV7-2	TRBJ2-7	.	.	TGTGCCAGCAGCTTAGCCAGGGGCTACGAGCAGTACTTC	CASSLARGYEQYF
TRBV10-3	TRBJ2-3	.	TRBD2	TGTGCCATCAGTGACGGTGTGGGAGGGGGCACAGATACGCAGTATTTT	CAISDGVGGGTDTQYF
TRBV4-1	TRBJ1-2	.	TRBD1	TGCGCCAGCAGCCGCGCACAGGGGGTAGGTGGCTACACCTTC	CASSRAQGVGGYTF
TRBV7-2	TRBJ2-3	.	.	TGTGCCAGCAGGATTGGCGCCAACACAGATACGCAGTATTTT	CASRIGANTDTQYF
TRBV10-3	TRBJ2-1	.	.	TGTGCCATCAGTGGGCTAGCTCGTGAGCAGTTCTTC	CAISGLAREQFF
TRBV27	TRBJ1-6	.	.	TGTGCCAGCAGTTTGTTGGCTGACTCCTATAATTCACCCCTCCACTTT	CASSLLADSYNSPLHF
TRBV7-9	TRBJ1-1	.	.	TGTGCCAGCACCCTCCGTTCGGGGGGGACTGAAGCTTTCTTT	CASTLRSGGTEAFF
TRBV6-6	TRBJ1-2	.	.	TGTGCCAGCACCCCAGGGGCGTCATTCTATGGCTACACCTTC	CASTPGASFYGYTF
TRBV6-5	TRBJ1-1	.	.	TGTGCCAGCAGTTCCCAAGGGGCCCAGAACACTGAAGCTTTCTTT	CASSSQGAQNTEAFF
TRBV9	TRBJ2-2	.	TRBD2	TGTGCCAGCAGCGTAGCGGGCAGCGGGAGTAGGGCCGGGGAGCTGTTTTTT	CASSVAGSGSRAGELFF
TRBV27	TRBJ1-1	.	.	TGTGCCAGCAGTTTACTCTCAGCCAACACTGAAGCTTTCTTT	CASSLLSANTEAFF
TRBV30	TRBJ1-1	once	TRBD1	TGTGCCCAAAATGGGCAGGGGGGACCTGAAGCTTTCTTT	CAQNGQGGPEAFF
TRBV6-1	TRBJ2-7	.	.	TGTGCCAGCAGTGTTACAGGTAACCTTTACGAGCAGTACTTC	CASSVTGNLYEQYF
TRBV6-5	TRBJ1-5	once	.	TGTGCCAGCAGCCCCGGACAGTTCAATCAGCCCCAGCATTTT	CASSPGQFNQPQHF
TRBV10-3	TRBJ1-1	.	.	TGTGCCATCAGTGAGTCTCCGGGGGCTGGCACTGAAGCTTTCTTT	CAISESPGAGTEAFF
TRBV29-1	TRBJ2-3	.	.	TGCAGCGTTGATTCCGACACAGATACGCAGTATTTT	CSVDSDTDTQYF
TRBV6-6	TRBJ1-4	once	.	TGTGCCAGCATTAAAGACGGAACTAATGAAAAACTGTTTTTT	CASIKDGTNEKLFF
TRBV7-2	TRBJ2-7	.	TRBD2	TGTGCCAGCAGCTTAGGGTTAGCGGGGTACTACGAGCAGTACTTC	CASSLGLAGYYEQYF
TRBV28	TRBJ2-7	.	.	TGTGCCAGCAGTTTCTCAGGGGACTTCTACGAGCAGTACTTC	CASSFSGDFYEQYF
TRBV19	TRBJ2-7	.	.	TGTGCCAGTAGTATAGACTCTAGAGGCCAGACCTACGAGCAGTACTTC	CASSIDSRGQTYEQYF
TRBV4-3	TRBJ2-1	.	TRBD1	TGCGCCAGCAGCCAAGATATCCTCCAGGGGGTGAATGAGCAGTTCTTC	CASSQDILQGVNEQFF
TRBV10-3	TRBJ2-7	.	.	TGTGCCACCCCCCCCGAGCAGTACTTC	CATPPEQYF